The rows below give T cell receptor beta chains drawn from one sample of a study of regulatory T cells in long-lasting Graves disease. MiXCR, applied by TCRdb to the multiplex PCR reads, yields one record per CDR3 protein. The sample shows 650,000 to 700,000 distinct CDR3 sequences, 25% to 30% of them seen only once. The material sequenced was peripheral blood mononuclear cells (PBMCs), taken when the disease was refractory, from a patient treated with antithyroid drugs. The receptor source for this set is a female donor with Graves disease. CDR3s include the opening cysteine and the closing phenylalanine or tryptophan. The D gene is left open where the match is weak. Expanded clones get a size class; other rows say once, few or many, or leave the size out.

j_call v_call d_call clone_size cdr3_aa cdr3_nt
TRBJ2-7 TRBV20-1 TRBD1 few CSARDLAGGYEQYF TGCAGTGCTAGAGATCTCGCAGGGGGATACGAGCAGTACTTC
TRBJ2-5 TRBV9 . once CASSLGLPETQYF TGTGCCAGCAGCCTCGGACTCCCGGAGACCCAGTACTTC
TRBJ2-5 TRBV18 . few CASSPSEETQYF TGTGCCAGCTCACCCTCCGAGGAGACCCAGTACTTC
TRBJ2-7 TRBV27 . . CASTPVGSGYEQYF TGTGCCAGCACCCCTGTGGGTAGCGGATACGAGCAGTACTTC
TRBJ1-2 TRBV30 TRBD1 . CAWSELHTGGALHGYTF TGTGCCTGGAGTGAACTTCATACAGGGGGCGCGTTACATGGCTACACCTTC
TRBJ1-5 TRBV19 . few CASSSEGRNQPQHF TGTGCCAGTAGTTCCGAGGGGCGCAATCAGCCCCAGCATTTT
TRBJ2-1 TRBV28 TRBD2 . CASSVRTSGRKGGNEQFF TGTGCCAGCAGTGTTAGGACTAGCGGGAGGAAAGGGGGTAATGAGCAGTTCTTC
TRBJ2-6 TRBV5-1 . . CASRFGQTISGANVLTF TGCGCCAGCAGATTCGGACAGACAATCTCTGGGGCCAACGTCCTGACTTTC
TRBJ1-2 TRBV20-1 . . CSARDTRQGAYGYTF TGCAGTGCTAGAGATACTCGGCAGGGTGCCTATGGCTACACCTTC
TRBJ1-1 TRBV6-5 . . CASSYSGSRNTEAFF TGTGCCAGCAGTTACTCGGGATCAAGGAACACTGAAGCTTTCTTT
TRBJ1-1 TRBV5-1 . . CASSLGAGQKNTEAFF TGCGCCAGCAGCTTGGGGGCTGGACAGAAGAACACTGAAGCTTTCTTT
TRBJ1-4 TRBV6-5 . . CASSYFRSNEKLFF TGTGCCAGCAGTTACTTCCGCTCAAATGAAAAACTGTTTTTT
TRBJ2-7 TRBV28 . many CASSLPGQGYEQYF TGTGCCAGCAGCTTACCGGGACAAGGGTACGAGCAGTACTTC
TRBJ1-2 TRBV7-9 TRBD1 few CASSHGGTDYGYTF TGTGCCAGCAGCCACGGTGGGACAGACTATGGCTACACCTTC
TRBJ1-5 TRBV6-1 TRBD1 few CASSVQGANSNQPQHF TGTGCCAGCAGCGTACAGGGGGCGAACAGCAATCAGCCCCAGCATTTT
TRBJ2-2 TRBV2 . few CASRETWTSNTGELFF TGTGCCAGCAGAGAGACCTGGACTTCAAACACCGGGGAGCTGTTTTTT
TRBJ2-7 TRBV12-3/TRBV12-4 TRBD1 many CASRIGDREFYEQYF TGTGCCAGCAGAATAGGGGACAGGGAGTTCTACGAGCAGTACTTC
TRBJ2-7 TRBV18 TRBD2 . CASSQGAAGGIEQYF TGTGCCAGCTCACAGGGCGCGGCGGGAGGGATCGAGCAGTACTTC
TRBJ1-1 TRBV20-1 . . CSAPLRVEAFF TGCAGTGCCCCCCTCAGGGTTGAAGCTTTCTTT
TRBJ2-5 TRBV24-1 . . CATSAPGPGETQYF TGTGCCACCAGTGCCCCGGGACCGGGAGAGACCCAGTACTTC
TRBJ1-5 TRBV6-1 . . CASRTSNSNQPQHF TGTGCCAGCAGGACCAGTAATAGCAATCAGCCCCAGCATTTT
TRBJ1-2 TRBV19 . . CASVNTGLNYGYTF TGTGCCAGCGTCAACACAGGTCTTAACTATGGCTACACCTTC
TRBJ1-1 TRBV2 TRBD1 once CASSLVGTGGWDTEAFF TGTGCCAGCAGCTTAGTGGGGACAGGGGGCTGGGACACTGAAGCTTTCTTT
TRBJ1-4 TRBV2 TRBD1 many CASSESGQGAYEKLFF TGTGCCAGCAGTGAATCGGGACAGGGGGCGTATGAAAAACTGTTTTTT
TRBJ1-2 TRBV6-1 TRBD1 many CASRGQGQANYGYTF TGTGCCAGCAGAGGACAGGGTCAAGCTAACTATGGCTACACCTTC
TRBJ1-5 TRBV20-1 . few CSAREHGGSNQPQHF TGCAGTGCTAGAGAGCACGGGGGGAGCAATCAGCCCCAGCATTTT
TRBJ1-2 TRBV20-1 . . CSARPAGSGGYTF TGCAGTGCTCGCCCCGCAGGTAGTGGTGGCTACACCTTC
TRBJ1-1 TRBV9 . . CASSVGGRGANTEAFF TGTGCCAGCAGCGTAGGGGGACGGGGGGCTAACACTGAAGCTTTCTTT
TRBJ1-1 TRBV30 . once CAWSPIGGRANTEAFF TGTGCCTGGAGTCCCATTGGAGGGCGGGCAAACACTGAAGCTTTCTTT
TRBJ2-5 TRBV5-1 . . CASSEQRTQETQYF TGCGCCAGCAGCGAGCAGCGGACCCAAGAGACCCAGTACTTC
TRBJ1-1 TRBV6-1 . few CASREPKVNTEAFF TGTGCCAGCAGGGAACCTAAGGTCAACACTGAAGCTTTCTTT
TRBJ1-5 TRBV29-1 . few CSVGGIGNQPQHF TGCAGCGTTGGCGGGATCGGCAATCAGCCCCAGCATTTT
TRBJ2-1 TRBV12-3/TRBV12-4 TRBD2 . CASSIPSGRGSNEQFF TGTGCCAGCAGTATTCCTAGCGGGAGGGGTAGCAATGAGCAGTTCTTC
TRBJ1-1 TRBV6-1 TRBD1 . CASSRPGQSEAFF TGTGCCAGCAGTCGACCGGGACAGAGTGAAGCTTTCTTT
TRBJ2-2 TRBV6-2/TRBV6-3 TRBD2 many CASSSSGSGRAGELFF TGTGCCAGCAGTTCCTCGGGTAGCGGGAGGGCCGGGGAGCTGTTTTTT
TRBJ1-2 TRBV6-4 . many CASSATGYGYTF TGTGCCAGCAGTGCGACAGGCTATGGCTACACCTTC
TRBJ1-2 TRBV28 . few CASSWVQIRYGYTF TGTGCCAGCAGTTGGGTACAGATTCGCTATGGCTACACCTTC
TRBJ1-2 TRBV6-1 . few CASSELFNYGYTF TGTGCCAGCAGTGAATTGTTTAACTATGGCTACACCTTC
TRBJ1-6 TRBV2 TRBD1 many CASNPAGQGATNSYNSPLHF TGTGCCAGCAACCCGGCGGGACAGGGGGCGACGAACTCCTATAATTCACCCCTCCACTTT
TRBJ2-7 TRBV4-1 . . CASSLPGPPYEQYF TGCGCCAGCAGCCTTCCGGGGCCCCCGTACGAGCAGTACTTC
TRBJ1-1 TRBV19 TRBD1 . CASSNRDRSAIIREAFF TGTGCCAGTAGTAACCGGGACAGGTCCGCCATAATCCGTGAAGCTTTCTTT
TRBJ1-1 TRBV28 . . CASSDRGLNTEALF TGTGCCAGCAGTGATAGGGGTTTGAACACTGAAGCTCTCTTT
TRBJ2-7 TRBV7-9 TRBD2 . CASSLGLAGVMYEQYF TGTGCCAGCAGCTTAGGTCTAGCGGGAGTGATGTACGAGCAGTACTTC
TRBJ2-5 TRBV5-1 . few CASSFRGYPQETQYF TGCGCCAGCAGCTTCCGGGGGTACCCTCAAGAGACCCAGTACTTC
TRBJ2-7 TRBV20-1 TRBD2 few CSAREVAGGSYEQYF TGCAGTGCTAGAGAGGTAGCGGGAGGATCCTACGAGCAGTACTTC
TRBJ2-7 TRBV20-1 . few CSADLGVNEQYF TGCAGTGCTGACCTGGGGGTTAACGAGCAGTACTTC
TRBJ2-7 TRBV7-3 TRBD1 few CASSFSGTGGYEQYF TGTGCCAGCAGCTTCTCCGGGACAGGCGGCTACGAGCAGTACTTC